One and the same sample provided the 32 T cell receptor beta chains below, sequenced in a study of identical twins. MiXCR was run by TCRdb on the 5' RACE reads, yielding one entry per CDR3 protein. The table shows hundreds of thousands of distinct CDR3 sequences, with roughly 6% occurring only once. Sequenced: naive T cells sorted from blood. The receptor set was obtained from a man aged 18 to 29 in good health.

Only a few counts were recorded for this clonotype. CDR3: CASSDIVGNQPQHF. The CDR3 coding sequence is TGTGCCAGCAGCGACATTGTAGGCAATCAGCCCCAGCATTTT. The gene calls are TRBV4-2 and TRBJ1-5; D gene uncertain. V shed 5 bases and J shed 2 bases, with 10 bases lying between them. From germline, CDR1 is LGHNA and CDR2 YNFKEQ. CDR3 length equals 14 residues.

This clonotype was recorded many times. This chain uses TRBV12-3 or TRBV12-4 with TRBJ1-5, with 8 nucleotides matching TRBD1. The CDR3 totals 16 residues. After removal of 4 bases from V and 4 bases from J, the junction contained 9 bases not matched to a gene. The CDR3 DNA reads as TGTGCCAGCAGTTCAGACAGGGGAATGGGGAATCAGCCCCAGCATTTT. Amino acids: CASSSDRGMGNQPQHF.

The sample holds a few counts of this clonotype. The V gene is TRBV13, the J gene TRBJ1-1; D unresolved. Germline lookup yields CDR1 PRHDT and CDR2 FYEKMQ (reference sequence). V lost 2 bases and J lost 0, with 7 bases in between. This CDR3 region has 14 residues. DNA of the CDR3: TGTGCCAGCAGCTTACCCTTCCTGAACACTGAAGCTTTCTTT. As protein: CASSLPFLNTEAFF.

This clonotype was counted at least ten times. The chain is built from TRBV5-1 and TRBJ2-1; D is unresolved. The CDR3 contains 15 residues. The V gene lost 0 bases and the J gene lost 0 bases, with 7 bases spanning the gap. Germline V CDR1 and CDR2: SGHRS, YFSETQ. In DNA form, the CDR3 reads TGCGCCAGCAGCTTGGCCCCGTCCTCCTACAATGAGCAGTTCTTC. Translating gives CASSLAPSSYNEQFF.

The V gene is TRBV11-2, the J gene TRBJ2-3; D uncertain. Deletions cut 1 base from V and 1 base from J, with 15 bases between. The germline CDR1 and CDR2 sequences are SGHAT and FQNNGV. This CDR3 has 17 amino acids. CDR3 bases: TGTGCCAGCAGCTTAGGGGTTGTTAACCTCGGCACAGATACGCAGTATTTT. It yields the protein CASSLGVVNLGTDTQYF.

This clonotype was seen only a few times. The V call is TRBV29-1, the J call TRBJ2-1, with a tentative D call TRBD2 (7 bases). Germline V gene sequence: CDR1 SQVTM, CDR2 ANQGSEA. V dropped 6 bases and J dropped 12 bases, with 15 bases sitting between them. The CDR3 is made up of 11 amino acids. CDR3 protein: CSVMVGGGQFF. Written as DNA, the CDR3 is TGCAGCGTGATGGTGGGAGGGGGGCAGTTCTTC.

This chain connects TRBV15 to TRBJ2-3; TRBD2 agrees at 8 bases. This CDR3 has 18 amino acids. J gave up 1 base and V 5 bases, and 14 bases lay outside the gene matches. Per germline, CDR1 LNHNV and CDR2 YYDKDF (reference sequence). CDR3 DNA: TGTGCCACCAGCTTCGGCCGGGAGCGGGAGTTGGGCACAGATACGCAGTATTTT. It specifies CATSFGRERELGTDTQYF.

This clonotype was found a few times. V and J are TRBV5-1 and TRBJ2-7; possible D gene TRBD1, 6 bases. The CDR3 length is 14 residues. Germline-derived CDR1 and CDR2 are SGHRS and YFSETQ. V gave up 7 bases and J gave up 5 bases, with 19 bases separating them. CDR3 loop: CASAVGQLADEQYF. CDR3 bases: TGCGCCAGCGCGGTGGGACAACTTGCGGACGAGCAGTACTTC.

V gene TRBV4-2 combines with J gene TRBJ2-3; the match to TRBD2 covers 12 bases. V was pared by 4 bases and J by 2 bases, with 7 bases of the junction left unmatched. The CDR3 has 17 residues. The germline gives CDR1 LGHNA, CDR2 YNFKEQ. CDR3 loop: CASSRDWTSGITDTQYF. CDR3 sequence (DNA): TGTGCCAGCAGCCGTGACTGGACTAGCGGGATCACAGATACGCAGTATTTT.

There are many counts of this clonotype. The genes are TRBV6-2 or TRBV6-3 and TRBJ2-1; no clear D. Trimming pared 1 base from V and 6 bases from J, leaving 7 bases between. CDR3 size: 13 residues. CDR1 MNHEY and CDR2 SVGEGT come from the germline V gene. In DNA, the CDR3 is TGTGCCAGCAGTTACTTCGCCTTCAATGAGCAGTTCTTC. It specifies CASSYFAFNEQFF.

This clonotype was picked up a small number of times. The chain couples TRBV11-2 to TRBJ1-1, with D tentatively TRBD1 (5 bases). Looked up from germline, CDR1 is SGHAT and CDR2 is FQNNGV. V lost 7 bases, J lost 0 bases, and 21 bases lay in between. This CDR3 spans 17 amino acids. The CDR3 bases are TGTGCCAGCACCGGGGGAGGGAGGGGCGGTGTGAACACTGAAGCTTTCTTT. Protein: CASTGGGRGGVNTEAFF.

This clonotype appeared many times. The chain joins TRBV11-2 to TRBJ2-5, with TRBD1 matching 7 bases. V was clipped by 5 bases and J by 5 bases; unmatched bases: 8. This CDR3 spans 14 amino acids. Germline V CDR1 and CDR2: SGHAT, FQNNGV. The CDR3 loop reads CASSPLTGMETQYF. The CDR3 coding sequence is TGTGCCAGCAGCCCACTGACAGGGATGGAGACCCAGTACTTC.

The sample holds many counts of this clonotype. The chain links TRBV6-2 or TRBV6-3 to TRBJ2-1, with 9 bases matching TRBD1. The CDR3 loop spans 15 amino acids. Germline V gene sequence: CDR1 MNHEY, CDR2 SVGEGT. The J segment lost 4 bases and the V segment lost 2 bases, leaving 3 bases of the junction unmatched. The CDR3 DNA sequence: TGTGCCAGCAGTTACGTGGACAGGGGATACAATGAGCAGTTCTTC. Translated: CASSYVDRGYNEQFF.

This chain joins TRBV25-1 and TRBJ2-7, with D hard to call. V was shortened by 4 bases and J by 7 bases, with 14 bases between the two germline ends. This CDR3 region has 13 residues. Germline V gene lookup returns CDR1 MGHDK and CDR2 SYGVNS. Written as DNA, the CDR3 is TGTGCCAGCAGTGCTAACCCCGTATGGGAGCAGTACTTC. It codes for CASSANPVWEQYF.

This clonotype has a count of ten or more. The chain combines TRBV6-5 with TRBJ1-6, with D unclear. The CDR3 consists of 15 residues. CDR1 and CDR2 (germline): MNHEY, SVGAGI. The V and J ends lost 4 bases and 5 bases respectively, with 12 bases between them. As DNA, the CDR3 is TGTGCCAGCAGTTTTACCCCCGGGAATAATTCACCCCTCCACTTT. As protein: CASSFTPGNNSPLHF.

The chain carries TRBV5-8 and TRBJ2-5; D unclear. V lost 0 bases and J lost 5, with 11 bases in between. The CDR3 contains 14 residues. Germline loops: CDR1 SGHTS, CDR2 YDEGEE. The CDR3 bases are TGTGCCAGCAGCTTGGAAGGATTTGCGGAGACCCAGTACTTC. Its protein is CASSLEGFAETQYF. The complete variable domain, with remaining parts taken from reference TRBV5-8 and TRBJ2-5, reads EAGVTQSPTHLIKTRGQQATLRCSPISGHTSVYWYQQALGLGLQFLLWYDEGEERNRGNFPPRFSGRQFPNYSSELNVNALELEDSALYLCASSLEGFAETQYFGPGTRLLVL.

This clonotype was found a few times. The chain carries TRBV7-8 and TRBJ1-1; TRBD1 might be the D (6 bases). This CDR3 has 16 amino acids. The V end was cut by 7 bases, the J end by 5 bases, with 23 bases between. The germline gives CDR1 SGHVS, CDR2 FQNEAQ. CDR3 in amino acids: CASKGGAGQGGTEAFF. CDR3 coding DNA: TGTGCCAGCAAGGGGGGGGCAGGTCAGGGAGGGACTGAAGCTTTCTTT. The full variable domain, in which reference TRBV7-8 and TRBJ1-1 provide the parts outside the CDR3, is GAGVSQSPRYKVAKRGQDVALRCDPISGHVSLFWYQQALGQGPEFLTYFQNEAQLDKSGLPSDRFFAERPEGSVSTLKIQRTQQEDSAVYLCASKGGAGQGGTEAFFGQGTRLTVV.

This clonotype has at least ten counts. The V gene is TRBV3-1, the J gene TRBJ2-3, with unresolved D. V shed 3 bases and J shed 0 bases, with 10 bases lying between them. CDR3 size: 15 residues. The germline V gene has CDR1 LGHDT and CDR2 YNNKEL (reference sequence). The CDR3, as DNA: TGTGCCAGCAGCCATAGAGCCGCTAGCACAGATACGCAGTATTTT. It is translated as CASSHRAASTDTQYF.

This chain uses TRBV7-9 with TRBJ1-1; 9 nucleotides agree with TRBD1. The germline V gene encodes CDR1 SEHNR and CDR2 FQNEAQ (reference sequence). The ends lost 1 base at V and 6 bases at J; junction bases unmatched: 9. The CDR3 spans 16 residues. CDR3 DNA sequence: TGTGCCAGCAGCTTAGTCGGCAATACAGGGGGCCCTGAAGCTTTCTTT. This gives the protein CASSLVGNTGGPEAFF.

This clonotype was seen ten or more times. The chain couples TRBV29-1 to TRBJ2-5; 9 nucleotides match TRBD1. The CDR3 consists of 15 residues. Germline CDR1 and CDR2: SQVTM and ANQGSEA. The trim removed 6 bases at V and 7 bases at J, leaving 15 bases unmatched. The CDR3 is CSVGLVQGAGGTQYF. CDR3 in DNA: TGCAGCGTGGGCCTCGTACAGGGGGCAGGCGGGACCCAGTACTTC.

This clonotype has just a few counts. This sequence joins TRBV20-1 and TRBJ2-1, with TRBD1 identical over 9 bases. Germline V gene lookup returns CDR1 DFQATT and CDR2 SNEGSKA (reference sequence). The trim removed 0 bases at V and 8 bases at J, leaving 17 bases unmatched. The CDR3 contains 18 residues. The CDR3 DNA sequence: TGCAGTGCTAGAGATCTAGAGACTACAGGGGGCGCGTTCGATGAGCAGTTCTTC. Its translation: CSARDLETTGGAFDEQFF.

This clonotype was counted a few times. CDR3 in DNA: TGTGCCAGCAGTTTCAGTAGCGGGAACAATGAGCAGTTCTTC. Amino acid sequence: CASSFSSGNNEQFF. This sequence joins TRBV27 and TRBJ2-1, with 8 bases lining up with TRBD2. CDR1 is MNHEY, CDR2 SMNVEV, per germline (reference sequence). Trimming took 3 bases from V and 5 from J; bases not matched to a gene: 3. The CDR3 totals 14 residues.

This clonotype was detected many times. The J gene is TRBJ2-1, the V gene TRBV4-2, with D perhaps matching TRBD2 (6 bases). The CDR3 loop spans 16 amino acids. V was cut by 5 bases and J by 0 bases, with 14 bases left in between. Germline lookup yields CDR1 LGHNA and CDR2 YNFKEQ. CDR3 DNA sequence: TGTGCCAGCAGCGCTCCGGCTAGCGCCTCCTACAATGAGCAGTTCTTC. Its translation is CASSAPASASYNEQFF.

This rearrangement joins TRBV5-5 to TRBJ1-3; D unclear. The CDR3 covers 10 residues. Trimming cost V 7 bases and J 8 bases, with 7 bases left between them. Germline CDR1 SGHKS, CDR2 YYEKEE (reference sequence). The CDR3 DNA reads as TGTGCCAGCGGGGAGGACACCATATATTTT. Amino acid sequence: CASGEDTIYF.

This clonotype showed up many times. CDR3 residues: CASSRDPAYEQYF. The CDR3 DNA sequence: TGCGCCAGCAGCCGCGACCCTGCCTACGAGCAGTACTTC. The chain recombines TRBV5-1 with TRBJ2-7; the D is unclear. V lost 4 bases and J 2 bases, leaving 10 bases between the germline ends. The CDR3 runs 13 residues. From germline, CDR1 is SGHRS and CDR2 YFSETQ.

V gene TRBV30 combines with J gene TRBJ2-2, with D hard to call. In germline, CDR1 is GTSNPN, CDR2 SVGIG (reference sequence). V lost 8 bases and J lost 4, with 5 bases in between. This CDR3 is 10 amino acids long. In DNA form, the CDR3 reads TGTGCCATGGGCACCGGGGAGCTGTTTTTT. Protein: CAMGTGELFF.

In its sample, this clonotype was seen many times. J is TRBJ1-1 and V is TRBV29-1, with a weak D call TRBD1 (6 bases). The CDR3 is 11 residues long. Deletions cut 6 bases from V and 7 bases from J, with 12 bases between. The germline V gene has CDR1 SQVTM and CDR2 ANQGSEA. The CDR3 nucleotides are TGCAGCGTACAGGACAGTTATGAAGCTTTCTTT. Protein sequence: CSVQDSYEAFF. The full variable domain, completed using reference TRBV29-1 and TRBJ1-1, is SAVISQKPSRDICQRGTSLTIQCQVDSQVTMMFWYRQQPGQSLTLIATANQGSEATYESGFVIDKFPISRPNLTFSTLTVSNMSPEDSSIYLCSVQDSYEAFFGQGTRLTVV.

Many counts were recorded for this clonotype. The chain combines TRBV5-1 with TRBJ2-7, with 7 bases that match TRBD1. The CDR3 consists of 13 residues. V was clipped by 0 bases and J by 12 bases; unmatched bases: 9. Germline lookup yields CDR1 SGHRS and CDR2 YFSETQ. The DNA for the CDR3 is TGCGCCAGCAGCTTGGCCACTACAGGGGTCGCGTACTTC. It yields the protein CASSLATTGVAYF. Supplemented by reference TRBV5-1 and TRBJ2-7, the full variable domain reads KAGVTQTPRYLIKTRGQQVTLSCSPISGHRSVSWYQQTPGQGLQFLFEYFSETQRNKGNFPGRFSGRQFSNSRSEMNVSTLELGDSALYLCASSLATTGVAYFGPGTRLTVT.

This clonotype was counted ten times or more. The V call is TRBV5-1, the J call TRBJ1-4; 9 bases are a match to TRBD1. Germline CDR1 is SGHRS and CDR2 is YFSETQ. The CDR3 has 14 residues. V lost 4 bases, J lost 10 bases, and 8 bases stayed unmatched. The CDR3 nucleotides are TGCGCCAGCAGCCCGGACAGGGGACGAGGAAAACTGTTTTTT. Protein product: CASSPDRGRGKLFF.

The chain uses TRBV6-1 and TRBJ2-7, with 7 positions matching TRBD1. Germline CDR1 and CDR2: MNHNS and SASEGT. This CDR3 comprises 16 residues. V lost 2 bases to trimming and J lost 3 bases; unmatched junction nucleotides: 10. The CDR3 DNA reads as TGTGCCAGCAGTGAATTTTTCGGGACAGCTTACTACGAGCAGTACTTC. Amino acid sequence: CASSEFFGTAYYEQYF.

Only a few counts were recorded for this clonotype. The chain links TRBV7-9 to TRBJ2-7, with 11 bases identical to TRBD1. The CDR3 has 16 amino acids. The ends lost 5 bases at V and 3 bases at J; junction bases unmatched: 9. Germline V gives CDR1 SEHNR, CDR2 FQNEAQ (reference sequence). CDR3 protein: CASSTRGQGDFYEQYF. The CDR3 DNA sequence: TGTGCCAGCAGCACACGGGGACAGGGGGACTTCTACGAGCAGTACTTC.

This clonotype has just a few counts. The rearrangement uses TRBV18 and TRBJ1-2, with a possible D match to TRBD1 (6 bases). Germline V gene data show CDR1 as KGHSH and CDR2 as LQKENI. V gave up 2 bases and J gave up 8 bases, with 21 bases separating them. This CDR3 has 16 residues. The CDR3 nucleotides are TGTGCCAGCTCACCATTACCTGGACAGAGGGATGAAGGCTACACCTTC. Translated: CASSPLPGQRDEGYTF.